This entry lists 4 T cell receptor beta chains sequenced from one sample in a study of beta chain features in type 1 diabetes. Of the isolated RNA, all was reverse transcribed, and so the sequenced material was expressed TCRB transcripts. TCRdb keeps only in-frame clones here, not all; method: immunoSEQ multiplex PCR. Found here are around 290,000 clones, under 8.5% of them singletons; the top ten hold 0.9% to 1.2%. The sequenced sample was central memory CD4+ T cells from blood. These receptors were taken from a young woman in good health.

This clone was seen repeatedly, ten times or more. Other DNA sequences in this sample translate to the same CDR3. This chain links TRBV5-1 with TRBJ2-5; D is perhaps TRBD2 (6 bases). Per germline, CDR1 SGHRS and CDR2 YFSETQ. Trimming stripped 0 bases from V and 5 bases from J, with 17 bases between. The CDR3 is made up of 16 amino acids. The CDR3 DNA reads as TGCGCCAGCAGCTTGGACGGGGGTCTCCAAGGGGAGACCCAGTACTTC. This encodes CASSLDGGLQGETQYF. The full variable domain, its missing parts supplied by reference TRBV5-1 and TRBJ2-5, is KAGVTQTPRYLIKTRGQQVTLSCSPISGHRSVSWYQQTPGQGLQFLFEYFSETQRNKGNFPGRFSGRQFSNSRSEMNVSTLELGDSALYLCASSLDGGLQGETQYFGPGTRLLVL.

This clone has a handful of counts. V usage is TRBV29-1 and J usage is TRBJ1-5, with TRBD1 matching 9 bases. The CDR3 extends over 14 amino acids. The J segment lost 4 bases and the V segment lost 4 bases, leaving 5 bases of the junction unmatched. Looked up from germline, CDR1 is SQVTM and CDR2 is ANQGSEA. CDR3 residues: CSVAEGTGNQPQHF. CDR3 nucleotide sequence: TGCAGCGTTGCTGAAGGGACAGGGAATCAGCCCCAGCATTTT.

In this sample, this clone turned up many times. The chain recombines TRBV19 with TRBJ1-4; 7 positions match TRBD1. CDR3 size: 15 residues. V shed 4 bases, J shed 5 bases, and the junction held 7 bases outside the gene matches. Germline values: CDR1 LNHDA, CDR2 SQIVND (reference sequence). This chain's CDR3 is CASSTLGQQNEKLFF. CDR3 bases: TGTGCCAGTAGTACCCTGGGACAGCAGAATGAAAAACTGTTTTTT. Complete variable domain (other parts from reference TRBV19 and TRBJ1-4): DGGITQSPKYLFRKEGQNVTLSCEQNLNHDAMYWYRQDPGQGLRLIYYSQIVNDFQKGDIAEGYSVSREKKESFPLTVTSAQKNPTAFYLCASSTLGQQNEKLFFGSGTQLSVL.

There are a few counts of this clone. The V call is TRBV6-5, the J call TRBJ2-1; the D is unclear. The CDR3 runs 11 residues. The germline V gene encodes CDR1 MNHEY and CDR2 SVGAGI. Trimming took off 2 bases at V and 7 bases at J, with 3 bases between the two ends. CDR3 loop: CASSYRNEQFF. For the CDR3, the DNA is TGTGCCAGCAGTTACAGGAATGAGCAGTTCTTC.